This T cell receptor (beta chain) was sequenced during a study of T-cell memory formation after mild COVID-19. Study-wide results and limits: CD4/CD8 balance characterized clones contracting day 15 to 85, and CD4+ skew characterized later expanders. The study detected some responding clones in pre-infection memory, suggesting cross-reactive memory joined. The CD4+ clones that contracted clustered mainly within CM and EM, and the CD8+ clones concentrated in EMRA.

TCRdb independently ran MiXCR on the 5' RACE reads; one entry per CDR3 protein. The table records roughly 410,000 distinct CDR3 sequences, 20% to 25% of them present only once. The junction had 4 bases not matched to a gene; V was cut back by 1 base and J by 4 bases. The germline CDR1 and CDR2 sequences are SGHTA and FQGNSA. The CDR3 sequence is 15 residues long. This clonotype was picked up a small number of times. As yet, its antigen is unknown. Sequencing was carried out using PBMCs or a T cell subset sorted from them (not recorded which). This clonotype was obtained from an adult woman who had mild COVID-19 (a few samples of this study predate the infection). Cell type and time point are not known. This chain connects TRBV7-2 to TRBJ1-5, with 7 bases that match TRBD1. The CDR3 region has the DNA TGTGCCAGCAGCTTAGACCGGGACAGAAATCAGCCCCAGCATTTT. As protein: CASSLDRDRNQPQHF.